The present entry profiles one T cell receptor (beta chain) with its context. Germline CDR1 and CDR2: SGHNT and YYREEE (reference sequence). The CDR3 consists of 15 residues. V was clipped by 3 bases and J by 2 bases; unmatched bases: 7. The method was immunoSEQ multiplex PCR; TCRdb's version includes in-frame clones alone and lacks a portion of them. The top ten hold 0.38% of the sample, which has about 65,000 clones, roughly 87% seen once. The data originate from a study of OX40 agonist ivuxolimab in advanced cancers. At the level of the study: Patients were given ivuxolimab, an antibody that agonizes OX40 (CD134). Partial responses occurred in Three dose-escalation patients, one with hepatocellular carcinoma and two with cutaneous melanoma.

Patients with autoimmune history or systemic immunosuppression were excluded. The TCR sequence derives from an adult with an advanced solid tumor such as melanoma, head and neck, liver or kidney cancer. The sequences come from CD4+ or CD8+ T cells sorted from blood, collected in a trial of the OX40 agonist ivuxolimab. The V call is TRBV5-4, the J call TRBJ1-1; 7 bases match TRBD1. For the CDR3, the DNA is TGTGCCAGCAGCTGGGTAGACAGGGACAACACTGAAGCTTTCTTT. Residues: CASSWVDRDNTEAFF.